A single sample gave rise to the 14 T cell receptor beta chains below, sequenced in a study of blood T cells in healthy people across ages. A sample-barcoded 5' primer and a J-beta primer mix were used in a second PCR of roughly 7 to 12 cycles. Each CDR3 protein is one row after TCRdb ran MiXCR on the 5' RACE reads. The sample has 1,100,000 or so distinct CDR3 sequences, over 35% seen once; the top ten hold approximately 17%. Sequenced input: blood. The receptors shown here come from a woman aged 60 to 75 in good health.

CDR3 sequence (DNA): TGTGCCAGCGCAGACAGTCCCGAGCAGTACTTC. It yields the protein CASADSPEQYF. The V gene is TRBV6-6, the J gene TRBJ2-7; a weak D match, TRBD1 (5 bases). V was shortened by 8 bases and J by 6 bases, with 11 bases between the two germline ends. The CDR3 extends over 11 amino acids. Germline V gives CDR1 MNHNY, CDR2 SVGAGI (reference sequence).

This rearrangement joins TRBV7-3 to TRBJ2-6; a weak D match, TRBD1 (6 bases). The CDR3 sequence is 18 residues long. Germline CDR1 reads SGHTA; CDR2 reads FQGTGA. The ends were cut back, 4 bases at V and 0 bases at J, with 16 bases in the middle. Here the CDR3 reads CASSSPGDTRSGANVLTF. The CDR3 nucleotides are TGTGCCAGCAGCTCGCCCGGGGACACGCGCTCTGGGGCCAACGTCCTGACTTTC.

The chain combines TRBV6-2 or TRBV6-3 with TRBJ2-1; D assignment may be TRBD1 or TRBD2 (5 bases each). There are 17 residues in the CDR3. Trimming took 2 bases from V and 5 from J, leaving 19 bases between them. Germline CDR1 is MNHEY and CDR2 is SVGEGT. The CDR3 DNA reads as TGTGCCAGCAGTTACGAGGTTGGGGGAGCTGGGAACAATGAGCAGTTCTTC. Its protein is CASSYEVGGAGNNEQFF.

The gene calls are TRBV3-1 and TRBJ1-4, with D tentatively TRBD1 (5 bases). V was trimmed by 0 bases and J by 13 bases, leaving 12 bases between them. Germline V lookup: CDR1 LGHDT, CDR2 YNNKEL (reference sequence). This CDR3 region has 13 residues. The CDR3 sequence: CASSQEYGGGLFF. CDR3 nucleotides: TGTGCCAGCAGCCAAGAGTATGGGGGAGGACTGTTTTTT.

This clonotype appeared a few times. CDR3 loop: CSVDSPREWGTDTQYF. CDR3 DNA: TGCAGCGTTGATAGCCCACGGGAGTGGGGAACAGATACGCAGTATTTT. V usage is TRBV29-1 and J usage is TRBJ2-3; possible D gene TRBD2, 6 bases. In germline, CDR1 is SQVTM, CDR2 ANQGSEA. V lost 3 bases, J lost 3 bases, and 19 bases lay in between. This CDR3 spans 16 amino acids.

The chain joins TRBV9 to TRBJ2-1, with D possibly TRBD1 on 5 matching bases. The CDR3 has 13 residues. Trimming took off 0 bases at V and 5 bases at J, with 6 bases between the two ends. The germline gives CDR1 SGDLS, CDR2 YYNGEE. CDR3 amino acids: CASSVGQHNEQFF. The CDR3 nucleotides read TGTGCCAGCAGCGTAGGACAGCACAATGAGCAGTTCTTC.

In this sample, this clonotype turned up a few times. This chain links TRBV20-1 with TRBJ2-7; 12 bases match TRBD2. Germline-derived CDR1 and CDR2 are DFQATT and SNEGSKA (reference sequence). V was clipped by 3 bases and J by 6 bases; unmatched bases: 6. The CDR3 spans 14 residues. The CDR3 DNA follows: TGCAGTGCTAGTCGACTAGCGGGAGAGGGCGAGCAGTACTTC. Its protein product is CSASRLAGEGEQYF.

CDR3 coding DNA: TGTGCCAGCAGCAGGTTCGCAGATACGCAGTATTTT. The encoded protein is CASSRFADTQYF. The chain has TRBV7-9 and TRBJ2-3; D call uncertain. The CDR3 spans 12 residues. The ends were cut back, 5 bases at V and 4 bases at J, with 7 bases in the middle. Germline-derived CDR1 and CDR2 are SEHNR and FQNEAQ (reference sequence).

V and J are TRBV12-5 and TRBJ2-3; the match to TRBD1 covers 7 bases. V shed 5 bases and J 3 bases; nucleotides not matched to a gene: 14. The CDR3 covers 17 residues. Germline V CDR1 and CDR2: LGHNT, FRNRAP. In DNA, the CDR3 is TGTGCTAGTGGTCACACCGCAACAGGGGTTGGTACAGATACGCAGTATTTT. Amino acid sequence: CASGHTATGVGTDTQYF.

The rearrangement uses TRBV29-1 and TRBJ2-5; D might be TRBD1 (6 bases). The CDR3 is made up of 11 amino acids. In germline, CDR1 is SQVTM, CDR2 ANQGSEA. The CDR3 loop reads CTVQQGETQYF. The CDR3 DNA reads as TGCACCGTGCAACAGGGAGAGACCCAGTACTTC.

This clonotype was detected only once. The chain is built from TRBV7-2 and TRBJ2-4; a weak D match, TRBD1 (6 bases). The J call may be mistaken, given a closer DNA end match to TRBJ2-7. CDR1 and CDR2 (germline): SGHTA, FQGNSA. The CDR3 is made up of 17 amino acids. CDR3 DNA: TGTGCCAGCAGCCCCCCTTATCTTGTGGCACAGGGCTACGAGCAGTACTTC. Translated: CASSPPYLVAQGYEQYF.

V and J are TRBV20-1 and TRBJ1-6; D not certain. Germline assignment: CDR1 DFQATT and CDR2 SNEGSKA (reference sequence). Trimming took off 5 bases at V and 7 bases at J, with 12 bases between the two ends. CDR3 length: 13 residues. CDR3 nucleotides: TGCAGTGCTGGCGCGCAGCTAAATTCACCCCTCCACTTT. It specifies CSAGAQLNSPLHF.

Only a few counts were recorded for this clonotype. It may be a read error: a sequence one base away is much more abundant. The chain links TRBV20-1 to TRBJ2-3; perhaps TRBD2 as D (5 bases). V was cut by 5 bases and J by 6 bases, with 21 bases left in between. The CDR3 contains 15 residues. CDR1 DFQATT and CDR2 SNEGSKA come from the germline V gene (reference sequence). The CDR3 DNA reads TGCAGTGCTGCCCCCGCCGGCGGGCTAGAGGATACGCAGTATTTT. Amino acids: CSAAPAGGLEDTQYF.

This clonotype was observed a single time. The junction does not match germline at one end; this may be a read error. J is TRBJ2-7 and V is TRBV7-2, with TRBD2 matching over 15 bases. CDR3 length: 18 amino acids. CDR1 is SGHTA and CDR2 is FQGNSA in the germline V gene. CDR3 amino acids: CANSPAGTSGGMKNEQYF. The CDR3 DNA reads TGTGCCAACAGCCCCGCCGGGACTAGCGGGGGGATGAAGAACGAGCAGTACTTC.